This TCR beta chain originates from a study of CD4 T cells in relation to SARS-CoV-2 and coronaviruses. The repertoire was sequenced with immunoSEQ multiplex PCR; TCRdb's copy has only in-frame clones and lacks some. The table includes over 15,000 clones, 60% to 80% detected once. In its sample, this clone was seen a few times. Its cognate antigen is unknown. The V gene's germline CDR1 is SNHLY and CDR2 FYNNEI. CDR3 length equals 12 residues. The V gene lost 7 bases and the J gene lost 6 bases, with 7 bases spanning the gap. Before the COVID-19 pandemic, during about 2011-2019, CD4+ T cells were taken from unexposed donors. The cells were cultured for approximately 10 days before CD4+ T cells were isolated.

V usage is TRBV2 and J usage is TRBJ1-6; possibly TRBD1 for D (5 bases). This clonotype was obtained from a human donor in good health. The sequenced material came from CD4+ T cells from PBMCs, cultured in vitro. Here the CDR3 reads CASTGGNSPLHF. CDR3 in DNA: TGTGCCAGCACGGGGGGTAATTCACCCCTCCACTTT. The whole variable domain, filled in from reference TRBV2 and TRBJ1-6, reads EPEVTQTPSHQVTQMGQEVILRCVPISNHLYFYWYRQILGQKVEFLVSFYNNEISEKSEIFDDQFSVERPDGSNFTLKIRSTKLEDSAMYFCASTGGNSPLHFGNGTRLTVT.